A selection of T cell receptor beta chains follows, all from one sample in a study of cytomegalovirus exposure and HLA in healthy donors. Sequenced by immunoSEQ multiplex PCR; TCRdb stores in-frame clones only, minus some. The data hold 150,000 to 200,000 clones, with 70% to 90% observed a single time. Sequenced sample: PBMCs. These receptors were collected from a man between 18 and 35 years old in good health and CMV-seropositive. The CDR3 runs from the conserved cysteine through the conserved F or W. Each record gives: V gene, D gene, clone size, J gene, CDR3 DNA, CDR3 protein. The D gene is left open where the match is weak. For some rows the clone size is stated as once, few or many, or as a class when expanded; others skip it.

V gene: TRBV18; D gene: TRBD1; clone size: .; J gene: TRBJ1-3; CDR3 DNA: TGTGCCAGCTCTCCGGACAGGGCGCCTGGAAACACCATATATTTT; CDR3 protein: CASSPDRAPGNTIYF
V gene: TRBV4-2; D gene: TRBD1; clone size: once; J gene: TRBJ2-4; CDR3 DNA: TGTGCCAGCAGCCCGGGACAGGAGGGGGACATTCAGTACTTC; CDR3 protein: CASSPGQEGDIQYF
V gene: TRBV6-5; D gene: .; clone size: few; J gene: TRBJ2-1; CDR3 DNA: TGTGCCACCCACCCGGGGGAGGTTTACAATGAGCAGTTCTTC; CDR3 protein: CATHPGEVYNEQFF
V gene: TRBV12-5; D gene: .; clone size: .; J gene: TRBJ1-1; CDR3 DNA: TGTGCTAGTGTTGTCGGGAACACTGAAGCTTTCTTT; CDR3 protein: CASVVGNTEAFF
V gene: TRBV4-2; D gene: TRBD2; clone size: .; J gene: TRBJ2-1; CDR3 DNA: TGTGCCAGCAGCCAACTGGCGGGGGGCTCCTACAATGAGCAGTTCTTC; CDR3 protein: CASSQLAGGSYNEQFF
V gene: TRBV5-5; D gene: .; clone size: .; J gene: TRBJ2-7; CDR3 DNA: TGTGCCAGCAGCTTTGGGGCTCGTGGCTACGAGCAGTACTTC; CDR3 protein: CASSFGARGYEQYF
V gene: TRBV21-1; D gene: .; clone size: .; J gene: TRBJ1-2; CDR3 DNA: TGTGCCCACCGGGACAGGGGCCCGGGTCGGTATGGCTACACCTTC; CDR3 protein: CAHRDRGPGRYGYTF
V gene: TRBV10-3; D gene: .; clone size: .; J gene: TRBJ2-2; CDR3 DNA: TGTGCCATCAGTCCGTTCACCGGGGAGCTGTTTTTT; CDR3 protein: CAISPFTGELFF
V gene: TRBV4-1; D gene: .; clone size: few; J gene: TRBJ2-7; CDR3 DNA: TGCGCCAGCAGCCAACACTCCACCCGGACAACGAGCTCCTACGAGCAGTACTTC; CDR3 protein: CASSQHSTRTTSSYEQYF
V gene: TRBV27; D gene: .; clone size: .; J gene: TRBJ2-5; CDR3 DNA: TGTGCCAGCAGCTCAATCCTGGGGGGAGAGACCCAGTACTTC; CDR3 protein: CASSSILGGETQYF
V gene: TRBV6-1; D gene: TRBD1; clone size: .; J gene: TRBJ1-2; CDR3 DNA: TGTGCCATAGGGACAGGGTATCATGGCTACACCTTC; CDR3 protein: CAIGTGYHGYTF
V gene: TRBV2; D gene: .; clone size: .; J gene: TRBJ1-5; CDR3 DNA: TGTGCCAGCAGTCCAAACCGCCAGGGTCAAGGGCCCCAGCATTTT; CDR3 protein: CASSPNRQGQGPQHF
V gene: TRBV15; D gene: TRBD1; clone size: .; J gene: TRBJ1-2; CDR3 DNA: TGTGCCACCAGCAGAGATCGGACAGGATATGGCTACACCTTC; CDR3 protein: CATSRDRTGYGYTF
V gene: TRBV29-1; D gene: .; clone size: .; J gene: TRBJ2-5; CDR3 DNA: TGCAGCGTTGTCGACAGAAACCAAGAGACCCAGTACTTC; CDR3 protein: CSVVDRNQETQYF
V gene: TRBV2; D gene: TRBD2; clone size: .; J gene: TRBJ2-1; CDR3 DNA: TGTGCCACCCTGGGGGGGGACGGGGCAAATGAGCAGTTCTTC; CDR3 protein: CATLGGDGANEQFF
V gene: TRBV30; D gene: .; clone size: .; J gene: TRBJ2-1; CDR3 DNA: TGTGCCTGGAGACTAGCCGGAGTCAATGGGCAGTTCTTC; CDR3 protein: CAWRLAGVNGQFF
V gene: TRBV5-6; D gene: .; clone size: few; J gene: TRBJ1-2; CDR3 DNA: TGTGCCAGCAGCCCGACTGACAGGAACTATGGCTACACCTTC; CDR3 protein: CASSPTDRNYGYTF
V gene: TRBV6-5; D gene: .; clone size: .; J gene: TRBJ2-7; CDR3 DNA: TGTGCCAGCAGTTACTCGATTGTAGGACAGCCTTACGAGCAGTACTTC; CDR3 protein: CASSYSIVGQPYEQYF
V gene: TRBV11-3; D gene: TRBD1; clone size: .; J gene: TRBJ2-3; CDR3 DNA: TGTGCCAGCAGCTTATCCCTTCAAACAGGGGCTAGCACAGATACGCAGTATTTT; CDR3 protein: CASSLSLQTGASTDTQYF
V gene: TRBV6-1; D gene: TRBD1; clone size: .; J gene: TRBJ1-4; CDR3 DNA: TGTGCCAGCAGGGAGACAGGGGTTAATGAAAAACTGTTTTTT; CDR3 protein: CASRETGVNEKLFF
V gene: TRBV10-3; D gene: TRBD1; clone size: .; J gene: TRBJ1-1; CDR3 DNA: TGTGCCATCAGTGAGAGACAGGGGATAGGAGGCACTGAAGCTTTCTTT; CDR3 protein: CAISERQGIGGTEAFF
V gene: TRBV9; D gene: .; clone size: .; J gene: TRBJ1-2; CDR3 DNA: TGTGCCAGCAGCGGAGACAGGATTTCGAACTATGGCTACACCTTC; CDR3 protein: CASSGDRISNYGYTF
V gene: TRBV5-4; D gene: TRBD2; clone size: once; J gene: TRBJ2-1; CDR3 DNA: TGTGCCAGCAGTTTTAGCGGGGGGGCCGCGGATGAGCAGTTCTTC; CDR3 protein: CASSFSGGAADEQFF
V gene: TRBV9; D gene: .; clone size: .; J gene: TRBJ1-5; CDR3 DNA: TGTGCCAGCAGCGTAGAGGGGAGGGGGCCCCAGCATTTT; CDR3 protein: CASSVEGRGPQHF
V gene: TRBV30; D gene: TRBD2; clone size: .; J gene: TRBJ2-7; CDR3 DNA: TGTGCCTGGAGTGTATGGCGGGGGGGACGGGAGCAGTACTTC; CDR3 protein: CAWSVWRGGREQYF
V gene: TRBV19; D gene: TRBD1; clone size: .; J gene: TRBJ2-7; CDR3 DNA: TGTGCCAGTAGTATAACGGGACAGGTCTCCTACGAGCAGTACTTC; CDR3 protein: CASSITGQVSYEQYF
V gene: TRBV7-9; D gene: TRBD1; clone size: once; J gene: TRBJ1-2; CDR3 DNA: TGTGCCAGCAGTGGAACCGACAGGGGCCATAACTATGGCTACACCTTC; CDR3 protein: CASSGTDRGHNYGYTF
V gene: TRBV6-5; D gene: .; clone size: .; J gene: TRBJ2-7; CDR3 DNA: TGTGCCAGCAAAGGGGGGGCCTACGAGCAGTACTTC; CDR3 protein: CASKGGAYEQYF
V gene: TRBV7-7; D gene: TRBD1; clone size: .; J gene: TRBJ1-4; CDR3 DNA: TGTGCTAGCAGGAAGGGACAGGCAAACAATGAAAAACTGTTTTTT; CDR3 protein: CASRKGQANNEKLFF
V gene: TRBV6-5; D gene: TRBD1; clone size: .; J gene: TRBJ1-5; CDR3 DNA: TGTGCCAGCAGTAGGGGATGGCAGGGGGATCAGCCCCAGCATTTT; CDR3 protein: CASSRGWQGDQPQHF
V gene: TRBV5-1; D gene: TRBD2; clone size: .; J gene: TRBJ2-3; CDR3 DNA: TGCGCCAGCAGCTTCAGGGGAGCTCCTCTGACTAGCGGGGGGACTTCCACAGATACGCAGTATTTT; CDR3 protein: CASSFRGAPLTSGGTSTDTQYF
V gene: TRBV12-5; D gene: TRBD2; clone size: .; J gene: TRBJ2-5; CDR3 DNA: TGTGCTAGTGCTAATCCCAGGGCTAGCGGGGGATTGCTAGAGACCCAGTACTTC; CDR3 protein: CASANPRASGGLLETQYF
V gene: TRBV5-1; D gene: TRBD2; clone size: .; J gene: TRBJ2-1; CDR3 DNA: TGCGCCAGCAGCCCCGGGGGCGGGGGGGCGTTTCATGAGCAGTTCTTC; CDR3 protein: CASSPGGGGAFHEQFF
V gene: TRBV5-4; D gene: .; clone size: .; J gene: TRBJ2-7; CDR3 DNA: TGTGCCAGCAGTTCCGGGACATCCTATTACGAGCAGTACTTC; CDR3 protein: CASSSGTSYYEQYF
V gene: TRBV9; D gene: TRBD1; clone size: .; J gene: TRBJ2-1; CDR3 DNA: TGTGCCAGCAGCGTATACCAGGGGGCATACAATGAGCAGTTCTTC; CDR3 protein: CASSVYQGAYNEQFF
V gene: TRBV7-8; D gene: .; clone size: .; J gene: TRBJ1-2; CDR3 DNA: TGTGCCAGCAGCTTAGGGCAGGCTAACTATGGCTACACCTTC; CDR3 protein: CASSLGQANYGYTF
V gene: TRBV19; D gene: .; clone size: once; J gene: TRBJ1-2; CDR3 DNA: TGTGCCAGTAGTATAGGGGGAGTCCCTTATGGCTACACCTTC; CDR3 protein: CASSIGGVPYGYTF
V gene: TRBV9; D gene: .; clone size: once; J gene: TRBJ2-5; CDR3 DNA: TGTGCCAGCAGCGTAGATCTTAGTCGCGGGGAGACCCAGTACTTC; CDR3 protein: CASSVDLSRGETQYF
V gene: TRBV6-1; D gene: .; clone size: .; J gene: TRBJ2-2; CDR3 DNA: TGTGCCAGCGTCACACCACCGAGCAGGACCGGGGAGCTGTTTTTT; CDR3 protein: CASVTPPSRTGELFF
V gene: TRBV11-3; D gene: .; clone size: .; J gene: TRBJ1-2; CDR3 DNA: TGTGCCAGCAGCTTAAGACCTCGACATAGTAACTATGGCTACACCTTC; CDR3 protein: CASSLRPRHSNYGYTF
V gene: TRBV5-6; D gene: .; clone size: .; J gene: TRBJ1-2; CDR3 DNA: TGTGCCAGCAGCCCTTCCTTTGCGGAGACTAACTATGGCTACACCTTC; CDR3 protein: CASSPSFAETNYGYTF
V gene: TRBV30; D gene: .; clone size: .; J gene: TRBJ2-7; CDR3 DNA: TGTGCCTGGAGTGTATTTCCCGAAATGAGACAGCCCCATAAGGGCTTCTACGAGCAGTACTTC; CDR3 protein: CAWSVFPEMRQPHKGFYEQYF
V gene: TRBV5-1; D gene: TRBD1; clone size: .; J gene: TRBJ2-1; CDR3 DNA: TGCGCCAGCAGCCCGACAGGGCCGAGCCTGTTCTTC; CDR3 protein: CASSPTGPSLFF
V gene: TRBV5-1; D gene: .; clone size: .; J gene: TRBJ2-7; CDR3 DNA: TGCGCCAGCAGCCCGGAAGCGAGCTCCTACGAGCAGTACTTC; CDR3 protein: CASSPEASSYEQYF
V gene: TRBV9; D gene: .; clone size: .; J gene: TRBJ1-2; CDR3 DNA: TGTGCCAGCAGCGTAGGGACGGGGGTCTATGGCTACACCTTC; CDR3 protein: CASSVGTGVYGYTF
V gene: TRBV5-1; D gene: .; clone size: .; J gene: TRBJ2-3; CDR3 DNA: TGCGCCAGCAGCTTAGGAGGGCCAGATACGCAGTATTTT; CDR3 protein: CASSLGGPDTQYF
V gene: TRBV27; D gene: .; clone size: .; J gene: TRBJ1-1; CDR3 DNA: TGTGCCAGCAGTCCCTCAGGGTACACTGAAGCTTTCTTT; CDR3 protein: CASSPSGYTEAFF
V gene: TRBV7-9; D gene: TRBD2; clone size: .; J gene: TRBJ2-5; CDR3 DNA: TGTGCCAGCAGCCGGACTAGCGGGGGGGCCTGGGAGCAGTACTTC; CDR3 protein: CASSRTSGGAWEQYF
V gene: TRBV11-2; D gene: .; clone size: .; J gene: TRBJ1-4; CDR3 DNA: TGTGCCAGCAGCTTGTGGGTGAGCCCTGATACAGCAACTAATGAAAAACTGTTTTTT; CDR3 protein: CASSLWVSPDTATNEKLFF
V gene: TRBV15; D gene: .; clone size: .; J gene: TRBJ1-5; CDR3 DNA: TGTGCCACCAGCAGAGATCGGGGTCAGCCCCAGCATTTT; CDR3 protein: CATSRDRGQPQHF
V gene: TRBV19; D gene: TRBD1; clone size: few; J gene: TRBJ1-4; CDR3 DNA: TGTGCCAGTACCCTTAGGGCGGACAGGTCTAAGGAAAAACTGTTTTTT; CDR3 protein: CASTLRADRSKEKLFF
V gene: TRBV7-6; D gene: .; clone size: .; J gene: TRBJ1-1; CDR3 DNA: TGTGCCAGCAGCCCCCTTAGATTCGGAGGGGCAGAGAACACTGAAGCTTTCTTT; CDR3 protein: CASSPLRFGGAENTEAFF
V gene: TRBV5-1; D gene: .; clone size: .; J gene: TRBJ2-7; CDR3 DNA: TGCGCCAGCAGCTCCGGGACGGGGGACGAGCAGTACTTC; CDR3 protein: CASSSGTGDEQYF
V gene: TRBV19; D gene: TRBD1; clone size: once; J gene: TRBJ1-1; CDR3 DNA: TGTGCCAGTAGTATACAGGGGGCTGCGAACACTGAAGCTTTCTTT; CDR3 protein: CASSIQGAANTEAFF
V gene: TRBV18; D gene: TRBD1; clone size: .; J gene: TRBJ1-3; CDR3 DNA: TGTGCCAGCTCACGGACAGGGAGCTCTGGAAACACCATATATTTT; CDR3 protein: CASSRTGSSGNTIYF